Only a few counts were recorded for the clone carrying this T cell receptor beta chain. What it recognizes is unknown. After removal of 1 base from V and 5 bases from J, the junction contained 12 bases not matched to a gene. Germline CDR1 is SGHVS and CDR2 is FQNEAQ. The CDR3 totals 17 residues. Libraries for TCR beta were made by quantitative 5'-RACE with molecular barcodes. MiXCR was run by TCRdb on the 5' RACE reads, yielding one entry per CDR3 protein. Here the sample spans 330,000 or so distinct CDR3 sequences, 8% being singletons. These data are taken from a study of CD8 T cells in ankylosing spondylitis. Study observations and caveats: CD8+ cells made up the disease-linked clones, which were relatively rare in peripheral blood. There was a TCR beta motif, made of several highly homologous variants, that appeared characteristic of ankylosing spondylitis blood. A number of the motif variants had already been described in reactive arthritis synovial fluid and blood.

Sequencing used blood, either unsorted or a sorted T cell fraction (not recorded which). The receptor's source is a male donor with ankylosing spondylitis. The rearrangement uses TRBV7-8 and TRBJ2-7, with 9 bases that match TRBD1. DNA of the CDR3: TGTGCCAGCAGCTTAGTAGGACGACAGGGGGGAAGGAACGAGCAGTACTTC. It encodes CASSLVGRQGGRNEQYF.